The 30 T cell receptor beta chains listed next were all sequenced from one sample in a study of shared clonotypes between healthy human individuals. Some clones are missing from TCRdb's copy, which holds only in-frame ones; the method was immunoSEQ multiplex PCR. The sample yields a few hundred thousand clones, around 97% seen once. Sequenced material: naive CD4+ T cells sorted from blood. The subset was: CD45RA+ positively selected. The receptors stem from a woman aged 30 to 39 in good health.

V and J are TRBV18 and TRBJ1-6; D is uncertain. The CDR3 consists of 14 residues. The germline gives CDR1 KGHSH, CDR2 LQKENI. The V gene lost 3 bases and the J gene lost 9 bases, with 12 bases spanning the gap. In nucleotides, the CDR3 is TGTGCCAGCTCACCGAGCGAGAATGGTTCACCCCTCCACTTT. It yields the protein CASSPSENGSPLHF.

The rearrangement links TRBV19 to TRBJ2-1; tentatively, D is TRBD1 (6 bases). CDR1 is LNHDA and CDR2 is SQIVND in the germline V gene (reference sequence). The CDR3 contains 14 residues. Trimming took 5 bases from V and 3 from J, leaving 11 bases between them. CDR3 sequence reads: CASSRADSYNEQFF. For the CDR3, the DNA is TGTGCCAGTAGTCGGGCGGACAGCTACAATGAGCAGTTCTTC.

There are a few counts of this clone. The chain links TRBV28 to TRBJ1-5; 9 positions agree with TRBD1. Germline V gene lookup returns CDR1 MDHEN and CDR2 SYDVKM. V lost 7 bases, J lost 7 bases, and 20 bases stayed unmatched. The CDR3 covers 18 residues. CDR3 loop: CASNLPGQGVVTGQPQHF. CDR3 nucleotides: TGTGCCAGCAACCTACCGGGACAGGGAGTGGTCACGGGGCAGCCCCAGCATTTT. Full variable domain (outside the CDR3, taken from reference TRBV28 and TRBJ1-5): DVKVTQSSRYLVKRTGEKVFLECVQDMDHENMFWYRQDPGLGLRLIYFSYDVKMKEKGDIPEGYSVSREKKERFSLILESASTNQTSMYLCASNLPGQGVVTGQPQHFGDGTRLSIL.

This chain links TRBV10-1 with TRBJ2-7, with TRBD2 as a possible D gene (6 bases). The CDR3 covers 16 residues. The V end was cut by 3 bases, the J end by 2 bases, with 17 bases between. Germline V gives CDR1 WNHNN, CDR2 SYGVQD (reference sequence). The CDR3 DNA reads TGCGCCAGCAGTGACCATGAACTAGCAGTAACCTACGAGCAGTACTTC. Translated: CASSDHELAVTYEQYF.

The chain is built from TRBV5-6 and TRBJ2-4, with D tentatively TRBD1 (6 bases). This CDR3 has 15 residues. CDR1 SGHDT and CDR2 YYEEEE come from the germline V gene. The ends were cut back, 4 bases at V and 0 bases at J, with 11 bases in the middle. The CDR3 here is CASSRGQLAKNIQYF. The CDR3 nucleotides are TGTGCCAGCAGCAGGGGACAACTAGCCAAAAACATTCAGTACTTC.

As DNA, the CDR3 is TGTGCCAGCAGCCCTAGAAGCGGGGCTTCTGATACGCAGTATTTT. This codes for CASSPRSGASDTQYF. The V gene is TRBV5-4, the J gene TRBJ2-3; 7 bases map to TRBD2. From germline, CDR1 is SGHNT and CDR2 YYREEE (reference sequence). The junction had 11 bases not matched to a gene; V was cut back by 4 bases and J by 6 bases. The CDR3 is 15 residues long.

This chain uses TRBV28 with TRBJ2-7; TRBD1 agrees at 8 bases. The V segment lost 6 bases and the J segment 1 base; nucleotides outside the gene matches: 14. Germline V CDR1 and CDR2: MDHEN, SYDVKM. This CDR3 region has 17 residues. CDR3: CASSYAHGRGRSYEQYF. As DNA, the CDR3 is TGTGCCAGCAGCTATGCCCACGGCAGGGGGCGATCCTACGAGCAGTACTTC. Variable domain in full (rest from reference TRBV28 and TRBJ2-7): DVKVTQSSRYLVKRTGEKVFLECVQDMDHENMFWYRQDPGLGLRLIYFSYDVKMKEKGDIPEGYSVSREKKERFSLILESASTNQTSMYLCASSYAHGRGRSYEQYFGPGTRLTVT.

The chain combines TRBV28 with TRBJ1-5; no firm D call. The germline V and J ends were trimmed by 6 bases and 6 bases, with 12 bases remaining between them. The CDR3 is 13 amino acids. CDR1 MDHEN and CDR2 SYDVKM come from the germline V gene. The CDR3 is CASRTLPSQPQHF. In nucleotides, the CDR3 is TGTGCCAGCAGGACCCTCCCCTCTCAGCCCCAGCATTTT.

The chain joins TRBV28 to TRBJ1-4, with D uncertain. The CDR3 runs to 14 residues. With 6 bases removed from V and 3 bases from J, the gap between germline ends came to 11 bases. From germline, CDR1 is MDHEN and CDR2 SYDVKM. The chain's CDR3 is CASRRWRANEKLFF. Written as DNA, the CDR3 is TGTGCCAGCAGACGGTGGAGGGCTAATGAAAAACTGTTTTTT.

The chain carries TRBV18 and TRBJ2-5; D may be TRBD2 (6 bases). CDR1 is KGHSH and CDR2 is LQKENI in the germline V gene. Deletions cut 0 bases from V and 5 bases from J, with 10 bases between. The CDR3 loop spans 14 amino acids. This chain's CDR3 is CASSPPSGRETQYF. Written as DNA, the CDR3 is TGTGCCAGCTCACCACCGTCAGGGAGGGAGACCCAGTACTTC.

V usage is TRBV18 and J usage is TRBJ1-4; 7 nucleotides match TRBD1. Germline CDR1 is KGHSH and CDR2 is LQKENI. The V and J ends lost 4 bases and 10 bases, in that order; junction bases with no gene match: 6. The CDR3 consists of 13 residues. The DNA for the CDR3 is TGTGCCAGCTCACTTGGACAGGCAGGAAAACTGTTTTTT. This codes for CASSLGQAGKLFF.

The chain carries TRBV6-6 and TRBJ1-1, with D unclear. Germline V gives CDR1 MNHNY, CDR2 SVGAGI (reference sequence). The CDR3 totals 13 residues. V was clipped by 3 bases and J by 2 bases, with 7 bases between them. The DNA for the CDR3 is TGTGCCAGCAGTTATAATGGCAACACTGAAGCTTTCTTT. This sequence encodes CASSYNGNTEAFF.

As concerns this clone: Other DNA sequences in this sample translate to the same CDR3. The gene calls are TRBV2 and TRBJ1-3; perhaps TRBD1 as D (6 bases). V was pared by 5 bases and J by 0 bases, with 11 bases between. Germline lookup yields CDR1 SNHLY and CDR2 FYNNEI. The CDR3 loop spans 15 amino acids. CDR3 region: CASSPDRSSGNTIYF. The CDR3 DNA is TGTGCCAGCAGTCCTGACAGGAGCTCTGGAAACACCATATATTTT.

This chain joins TRBV28 and TRBJ1-4; tentative D call: TRBD1 (5 bases). The CDR3 runs to 16 residues. V shed 1 base and J shed 8 bases, with 17 bases lying between them. Germline V gives CDR1 MDHEN, CDR2 SYDVKM. Written as DNA, the CDR3 is TGTGCCAGCAGTTTATCGTCGGGACCTAAGGGGGAAAAACTGTTTTTT. It codes for CASSLSSGPKGEKLFF.

As concerns this clone: The junction does not match germline at one end; this may be a read error. The chain uses TRBV11-2 and TRBJ2-7, with TRBD2 matching over 10 bases. This CDR3 has 14 amino acids. Per germline, CDR1 SGHAT and CDR2 FQNNGV. The CDR3 DNA follows: TGTGCCATTGGATCGGGGCTAGCGGGAGCGGGGGATAACTTC. Its translation: CAIGSGLAGAGDNF.

The V and J genes are TRBV5-1 and TRBJ2-3, with 8 bases matching TRBD2. CDR1 is SGHRS, CDR2 YFSETQ, per germline. CDR3 length: 18 residues. V was pared by 7 bases and J by 0 bases, with 16 bases of the junction left unmatched. CDR3 protein: CASRNRRSSGASTDTQYF. The CDR3 coding sequence is TGCGCCAGCCGAAACCGACGAAGTAGCGGGGCAAGCACAGATACGCAGTATTTT.

The chain recombines TRBV19 with TRBJ2-5, with D possibly being TRBD1 (6 bases). The ends were cut back, 7 bases at V and 2 bases at J, with 17 bases in the middle. Germline assignment: CDR1 LNHDA and CDR2 SQIVND (reference sequence). The CDR3 contains 15 residues. In DNA, the CDR3 is TGTGCCAGTAATACAGGGCGGAGGTCTCAAGAGACCCAGTACTTC. Protein: CASNTGRRSQETQYF.

This chain joins TRBV4-1 and TRBJ2-3; 9 nucleotides align to TRBD2. Germline V CDR1 and CDR2: MGHRA, YSYEKL. This CDR3 is 15 amino acids long. Losses at the gene ends were 2 bases for V and 10 bases for J; bases not matched to a gene: 10. The DNA for the CDR3 is TGCGCCAGCAGCCAAATAGCGGGAGTGGGGGATGCGCAGTATTTT. Its translation: CASSQIAGVGDAQYF.

V is TRBV5-1 and J is TRBJ2-7; a weak D match, TRBD1 (6 bases). Trimming stripped 4 bases from V and 0 bases from J, with 11 bases between. The germline V gene has CDR1 SGHRS and CDR2 YFSETQ. The CDR3 consists of 14 residues. The CDR3 nucleotides read TGCGCCAGCAGCCCGGGACATAGCTCCTACGAGCAGTACTTC. This codes for CASSPGHSSYEQYF.

The gene calls are TRBV6-1 and TRBJ2-5; TRBD1 might be the D (6 bases). The ends were cut back, 0 bases at V and 9 bases at J, with 17 bases in the middle. The CDR3 consists of 15 residues. In germline, CDR1 is MNHNS, CDR2 SASEGT. Here the CDR3 DNA reads TGTGCCAGCAGTGAAGCGCCTGGCGGTCCAGGGGCCCAGTACTTC. It encodes CASSEAPGGPGAQYF.

V and J are TRBV19 and TRBJ1-1; D ambiguous. The V and J ends lost 4 bases and 0 bases respectively, with 3 bases between them. This CDR3 has 12 amino acids. Germline loops: CDR1 LNHDA, CDR2 SQIVND (reference sequence). The DNA for the CDR3 is TGTGCCAGTAGTAACCTGAACACTGAAGCTTTCTTT. It is translated as CASSNLNTEAFF. Using reference TRBV19 and TRBJ1-1 for the parts outside the CDR3, the full variable domain is DGGITQSPKYLFRKEGQNVTLSCEQNLNHDAMYWYRQDPGQGLRLIYYSQIVNDFQKGDIAEGYSVSREKKESFPLTVTSAQKNPTAFYLCASSNLNTEAFFGQGTRLTVV.

The V and J genes are TRBV15 and TRBJ2-1; 9 positions match TRBD1. Losses at the gene ends were 1 base for V and 3 bases for J; bases not matched to a gene: 4. Germline V lookup: CDR1 LNHNV, CDR2 YYDKDF (reference sequence). This CDR3 is built from 16 residues. CDR3: CATSRGGDRVYNEQFF. CDR3 nucleotides: TGTGCCACCAGCAGAGGGGGGGACAGGGTCTACAATGAGCAGTTCTTC.

V is TRBV11-2 and J is TRBJ2-1; 7 nucleotides line up with TRBD2. Germline V gene lookup returns CDR1 SGHAT and CDR2 FQNNGV. V shed 1 base and J 5 bases; nucleotides not matched to a gene: 11. This CDR3 is built from 17 residues. For the CDR3, the DNA is TGTGCCAGCAGCTTAGTAAGCGGTCTAGCGGTTAACAATGAGCAGTTCTTC. Translating it yields CASSLVSGLAVNNEQFF.

The chain is built from TRBV5-1 and TRBJ2-5; 7 bases are a match to TRBD1. This CDR3 spans 15 amino acids. Per the germline V gene, CDR1 is SGHRS and CDR2 is YFSETQ. Unmatched junction bases numbered 10, after V lost 4 bases and J lost 4 bases. This chain's CDR3 is CASSDLEGAGETQYF. The CDR3 region has the DNA TGCGCCAGCAGCGACCTCGAGGGGGCGGGAGAGACCCAGTACTTC.

The J gene is TRBJ1-4, the V gene TRBV27; D possibly corresponds to TRBD1 (5 bases). Germline lookup yields CDR1 MNHEY and CDR2 SMNVEV (reference sequence). Trimming took off 6 bases at V and 6 bases at J, with 14 bases between the two ends. The CDR3 runs to 14 residues. Here the CDR3 DNA reads TGTGCCAGCAGGGGGGGGACGATTGATGAAAAACTGTTTTTT. This translates into CASRGGTIDEKLFF.

The chain combines TRBV28 with TRBJ2-2; D unclear. V was shortened by 7 bases and J by 2 bases, with 11 bases between the two germline ends. This CDR3 has 14 residues. The germline CDR1 and CDR2 sequences are MDHEN and SYDVKM. CDR3 residues: CASTTTSNTGELFF. CDR3 sequence (DNA): TGTGCCAGCACTACCACGTCAAACACCGGGGAGCTGTTTTTT.

The chain has TRBV5-5 and TRBJ2-5; TRBD2 agrees at 7 bases. This CDR3 is 14 amino acids long. Germline lookup yields CDR1 SGHKS and CDR2 YYEKEE (reference sequence). The V and J ends lost 2 bases and 1 base, in that order; junction bases with no gene match: 2. In DNA form, the CDR3 reads TGTGCCAGCAGCTTTTCTAGCGGCCAAGAGACCCAGTACTTC. This translates into CASSFSSGQETQYF.

The V call is TRBV10-3, the J call TRBJ2-7, with 7 bases identical to TRBD2. From germline, CDR1 is ENHRY and CDR2 SYGVKD. V was pared by 6 bases and J by 5 bases, with 13 bases of the junction left unmatched. The CDR3 extends over 15 amino acids. CDR3 nucleotides: TGTGCCATCAGCTCGGGGGGAACTACTCGGCACGAGCAGTACTTC. As protein: CAISSGGTTRHEQYF.

The chain combines TRBV28 with TRBJ1-1; the D is unclear. V lost 6 bases to trimming and J lost 0 bases, with 8 bases between them. Germline V gene data show CDR1 as MDHEN and CDR2 as SYDVKM. CDR3 size: 13 residues. This chain's CDR3 is CASSSQVNTEAFF. In DNA, the CDR3 is TGTGCCAGCAGCTCCCAGGTGAACACTGAAGCTTTCTTT.

The chain has TRBV7-9 and TRBJ1-2; possible D gene TRBD1, 5 bases. V lost 3 bases to trimming and J lost 7 bases, with 21 bases between them. This CDR3 region has 16 residues. Per the germline V gene, CDR1 is SEHNR and CDR2 is FQNEAQ (reference sequence). The CDR3 DNA sequence: TGTGCCAGCAGCTTTGTTGCGCGCGGGGCAGGGCGTGGCTACACCTTC. Translated, it gives CASSFVARGAGRGYTF. The full variable domain, completed using reference TRBV7-9 and TRBJ1-2, is DTGVSQNPRHKITKRGQNVTFRCDPISEHNRLYWYRQTLGQGPEFLTYFQNEAQLEKSRLLSDRFSAERPKGSFSTLEIQRTEQGDSAMYLCASSFVARGAGRGYTFGSGTRLTVV.